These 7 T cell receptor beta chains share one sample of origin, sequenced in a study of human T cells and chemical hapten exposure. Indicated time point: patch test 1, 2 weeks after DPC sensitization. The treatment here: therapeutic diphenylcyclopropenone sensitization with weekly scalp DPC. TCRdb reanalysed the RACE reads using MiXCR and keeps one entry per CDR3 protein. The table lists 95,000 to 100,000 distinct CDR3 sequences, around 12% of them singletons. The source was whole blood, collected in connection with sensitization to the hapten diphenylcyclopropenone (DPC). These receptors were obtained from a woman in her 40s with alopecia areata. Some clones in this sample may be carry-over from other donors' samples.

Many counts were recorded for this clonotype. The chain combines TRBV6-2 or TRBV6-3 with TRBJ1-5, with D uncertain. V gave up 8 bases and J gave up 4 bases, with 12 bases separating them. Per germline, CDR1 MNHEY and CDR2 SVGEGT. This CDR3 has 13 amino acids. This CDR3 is CASGLIGNQPQHF. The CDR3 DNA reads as TGTGCCAGCGGTCTCATCGGAAATCAGCCCCAGCATTTT.

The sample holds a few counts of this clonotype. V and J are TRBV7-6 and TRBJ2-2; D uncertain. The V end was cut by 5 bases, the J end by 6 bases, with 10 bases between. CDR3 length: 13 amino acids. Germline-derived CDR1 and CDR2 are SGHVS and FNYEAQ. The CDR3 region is CASSAQSAGELFF. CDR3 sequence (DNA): TGTGCCAGCAGCGCCCAGTCCGCCGGGGAGCTGTTTTTT.

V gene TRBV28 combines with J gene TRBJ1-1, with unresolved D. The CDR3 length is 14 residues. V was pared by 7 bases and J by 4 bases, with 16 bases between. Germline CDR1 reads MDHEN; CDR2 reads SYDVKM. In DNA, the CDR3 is TGTGCCAGCATTAAAAGGCAGGCAGGCACTGAAGCTTTCTTT. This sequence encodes CASIKRQAGTEAFF.

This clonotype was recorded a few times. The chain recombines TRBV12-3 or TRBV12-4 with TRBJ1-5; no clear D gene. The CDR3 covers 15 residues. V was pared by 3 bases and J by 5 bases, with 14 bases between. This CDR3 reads CASSFGLNIYQPQHF. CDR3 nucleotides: TGTGCCAGCAGTTTCGGACTCAACATCTATCAGCCCCAGCATTTT.

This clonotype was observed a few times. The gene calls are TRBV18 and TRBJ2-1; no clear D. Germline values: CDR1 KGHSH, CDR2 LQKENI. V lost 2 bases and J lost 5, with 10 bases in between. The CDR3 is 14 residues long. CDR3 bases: TGTGCCAGCTCACCAAGGCGTTCGGACAATGAGCAGTTCTTC. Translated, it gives CASSPRRSDNEQFF. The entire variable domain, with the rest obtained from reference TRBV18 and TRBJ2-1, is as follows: NAGVMQNPRHLVRRRGQEARLRCSPMKGHSHVYWYRQLPEEGLKFMVYLQKENIIDESGMPKERFSAEFPKEGPSILRIQQVVRGDSAAYFCASSPRRSDNEQFFGPGTRLTVL.

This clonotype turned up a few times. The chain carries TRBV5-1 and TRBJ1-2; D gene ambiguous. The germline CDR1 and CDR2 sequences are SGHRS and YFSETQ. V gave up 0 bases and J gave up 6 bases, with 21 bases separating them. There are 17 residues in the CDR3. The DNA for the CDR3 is TGCGCCAGCAGCTTGGTGGGCGAAGCTGGTATATCGGATGGCTACACCTTC. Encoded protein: CASSLVGEAGISDGYTF.

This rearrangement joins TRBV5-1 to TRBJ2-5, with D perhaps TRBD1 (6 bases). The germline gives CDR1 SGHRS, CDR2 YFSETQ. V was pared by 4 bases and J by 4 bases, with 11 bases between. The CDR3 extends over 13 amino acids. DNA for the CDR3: TGCGCCAGCAGCGCGGACAGAGGAGAGACCCAGTACTTC. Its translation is CASSADRGETQYF.